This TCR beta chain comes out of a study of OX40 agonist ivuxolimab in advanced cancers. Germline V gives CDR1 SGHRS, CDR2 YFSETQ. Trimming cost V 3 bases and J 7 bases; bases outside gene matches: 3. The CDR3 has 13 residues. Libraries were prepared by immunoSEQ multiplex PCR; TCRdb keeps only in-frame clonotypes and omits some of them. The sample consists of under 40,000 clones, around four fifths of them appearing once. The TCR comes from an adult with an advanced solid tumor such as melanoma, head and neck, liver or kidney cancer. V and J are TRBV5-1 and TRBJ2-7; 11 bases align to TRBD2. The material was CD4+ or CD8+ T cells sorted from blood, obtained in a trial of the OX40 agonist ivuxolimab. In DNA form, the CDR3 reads TGCGCCAGCAGCTCGCTAGCGGGAGGTGAGCAGTACTTC. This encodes CASSSLAGGEQYF.